What follows is one TCR beta chain and its context. Its target antigen remains unknown. No quality values exist for individual bases; no much larger clone is one base distant. The donors were melanoma patients. CDR1 and CDR2, per the germline V gene, are SNHLY and FYNNEI. Trimming removed 4 bases from V and 6 bases from J; the gene matches leave 5 bases unexplained. The CDR3 covers 13 residues, taking in both the cysteine and the phenylalanine. Left in the record is the CDR3 DNA by itself, 39 bases read in frame from the first base. The library was obtained by the immunoSEQ multiplex PCR assay. What TCRdb holds here is the immuneACCESS table cut down to in-frame rearrangements. Part of the clones is not present; checked against another copy, under half of the missing clones reflect an unresolved V gene, and the others are unexplained. This sample comprises about 140,000 clones, 92% of them detected only once. Clones ranked in the top ten supply 1.5% of the sample.

This specimen belongs to a study of CD4+ T cells in melanoma (dated 2022 in TCRdb). Study-wide context: The study investigated neoantigen-specific CD4+ T cells in human melanoma. Results the study describes overall, beyond this receptor: Neoantigen-specific CD4+ T cells were reported to be correlated with the function of CD8+ T cells, macrophages and B cells. Neoantigen-specific CD4+ T cells in melanoma were reported to show diverse differentiation states.

The rearranged chain carries TRBV2 and TRBJ2-7; TRBD1 fits 8 bases in the junction. The TCR originated in a human donor with melanoma. At the DNA level, the sequence is TGTGCCAGCAGTGGAACTGGACAGGGCGAGCAGTACTTC. It codes for CASSGTGQGEQYF.